Below, 25 T cell receptor beta chains from the same sample are listed, as sequenced in a study of CD8 T cells in ankylosing spondylitis. Study-wide results and limits: Blood of patients with ankylosing spondylitis appeared to be characterized by a TCR beta motif of several highly homologous variants.

TCRdb called the 5' RACE reads again in MiXCR, with one record for every CDR3 protein. The table shows some 450,000 distinct CDR3 sequences, with 17% occurring only once. These receptors have no known antigen. Source material: blood, either unsorted or a sorted T cell fraction (not recorded which). These receptors came from a male donor with ankylosing spondylitis.

This clonotype was recorded once. The V gene is TRBV4-1, the J gene TRBJ2-2; unclear D gene. Germline CDR1 is MGHRA and CDR2 is YSYEKL. The CDR3 is 15 amino acids. The ends were cut back, 2 bases at V and 0 bases at J, with 7 bases in the middle. CDR3 in amino acids: CASSQSWANTGELFF. In DNA, the CDR3 is TGCGCCAGCAGCCAAAGTTGGGCGAACACCGGGGAGCTGTTTTTT.

This clonotype occurred a few times. This chain joins TRBV5-6 and TRBJ2-5; 7 positions agree with TRBD1. This CDR3 has 14 residues. CDR1 is SGHDT and CDR2 is YYEEEE in the germline V gene. J gave up 5 bases and V 7 bases, and 11 bases lay outside the gene matches. The CDR3, as DNA: TGTGCCAGCCTTAGAGGGGGCTTAGGTGAGACCCAGTACTTC. This translates into CASLRGGLGETQYF.

On this clonotype itself: At one boundary the junction diverges from the germline segment, which might be a read error. Written as DNA, the CDR3 is TGTGCCAGCAGCTTAGAAGGGGCGAAGACCGGGGAGCTGTTTTTT. It encodes CASSLEGAKTGELFF. The chain joins TRBV7-2 to TRBJ2-2; a possible D gene is TRBD1 (5 bases). Germline lookup yields CDR1 SGHTA and CDR2 FQGNSA. The CDR3 loop spans 15 amino acids.

There are many counts of this clonotype. This chain uses TRBV20-1 with TRBJ1-1; possibly TRBD1 for D (5 bases). Germline loops: CDR1 DFQATT, CDR2 SNEGSKA (reference sequence). This CDR3 has 14 amino acids. The V gene lost 4 bases and the J gene lost 4 bases, with 16 bases spanning the gap. The CDR3 nucleotides are TGCAGTGCTATCCCGGGGGGGGGGACCACTGAAGCTTTCTTT. It yields the protein CSAIPGGGTTEAFF.

The table lists this clonotype with a few counts. The gene calls are TRBV29-1 and TRBJ1-1; unclear D gene. Deletions cut 6 bases from V and 1 base from J, with 9 bases between. In germline, CDR1 is SQVTM, CDR2 ANQGSEA. The CDR3 is 12 amino acids. CDR3 nucleotide sequence: TGCAGCGTCAAGGGAGGGAACACTGAAGCTTTCTTT. Its translation is CSVKGGNTEAFF. The full variable domain, completed using reference TRBV29-1 and TRBJ1-1, is SAVISQKPSRDICQRGTSLTIQCQVDSQVTMMFWYRQQPGQSLTLIATANQGSEATYESGFVIDKFPISRPNLTFSTLTVSNMSPEDSSIYLCSVKGGNTEAFFGQGTRLTVV.

The J gene is TRBJ1-5, the V gene TRBV9, with a possible D match to TRBD1 (5 bases). V gave up 3 bases and J gave up 9 bases, with 13 bases separating them. CDR1 and CDR2 (germline): SGDLS, YYNGEE. The CDR3 totals 13 residues. The CDR3 loop is CASSGGTVGPQHF. CDR3 DNA: TGTGCCAGCAGCGGCGGGACCGTGGGGCCCCAGCATTTT. The entire variable domain, with the rest obtained from reference TRBV9 and TRBJ1-5, is as follows: DSGVTQTPKHLITATGQRVTLRCSPRSGDLSVYWYQQSLDQGLQFLIQYYNGEERAKGNILERFSAQQFPDLHSELNLSSLELGDSALYFCASSGGTVGPQHFGDGTRLSIL.

The chain couples TRBV5-5 to TRBJ1-5; D unresolved. Trimming pared 0 bases from V and 3 bases from J, leaving 10 bases between. This CDR3 region has 15 residues. Germline CDR1 and CDR2: SGHKS and YYEKEE (reference sequence). The CDR3 bases are TGTGCCAGCAGCTTGGATGGTTCTGTCAATCAGCCCCAGCATTTT. It encodes CASSLDGSVNQPQHF.

The sample holds a few counts of this clonotype. The chain carries TRBV4-1 and TRBJ2-1, with 13 bases fitting TRBD2. The V gene's germline CDR1 is MGHRA and CDR2 YSYEKL. This CDR3 spans 16 amino acids. The junction had 3 bases not matched to a gene; V was cut back by 3 bases and J by 4 bases. As DNA, the CDR3 is TGCGCCAGCAGCCATGAACTAGCGGGAGGGTACAATGAGCAGTTCTTC. This codes for CASSHELAGGYNEQFF.

This chain connects TRBV4-3 to TRBJ2-3, with D uncertain. The V gene's germline CDR1 is LGHNA and CDR2 YSLEER. The CDR3 contains 15 residues. V was shortened by 0 bases and J by 6 bases, with 13 bases between the two germline ends. In DNA form, the CDR3 reads TGCGCCAGCAGCCAAGATCACCTCTCGGGTGATACGCAGTATTTT. It specifies CASSQDHLSGDTQYF.

Only a few counts were recorded for this clonotype. The genes are TRBV5-1 and TRBJ2-7; D unclear. Trimming stripped 4 bases from V and 3 bases from J, with 14 bases between. CDR3 length: 14 amino acids. Germline values: CDR1 SGHRS, CDR2 YFSETQ. This CDR3 reads CASSPDIGGYEQYF. The CDR3 DNA reads as TGCGCCAGCAGCCCCGACATCGGCGGCTACGAGCAGTACTTC.

The chain uses TRBV6-1 and TRBJ1-4; TRBD1 agrees at 9 bases. Germline CDR1 MNHNS, CDR2 SASEGT. The J segment lost 9 bases and the V segment lost 5 bases, leaving 7 bases of the junction unmatched. The CDR3 has 14 amino acids. This chain's CDR3 is CASSPGTGRQKLFF. The DNA of the CDR3 is TGTGCCAGCAGTCCCGGGACAGGGAGACAAAAACTGTTTTTT.

This clonotype was observed a handful of times. The CDR3 sequence is CASSSLPGQGYNEQFF. CDR3 DNA: TGTGCCAGCAGTTCCCTCCCGGGACAGGGATACAATGAGCAGTTCTTC. V usage is TRBV11-2 and J usage is TRBJ2-1; 9 bases map to TRBD1. Unmatched junction bases numbered 10, after V lost 6 bases and J lost 4 bases. The CDR3 spans 16 residues. Germline V CDR1 and CDR2: SGHAT, FQNNGV.

This clonotype was seen a handful of times. The CDR3 sequence is CSARGAARSVVQETQYF. Here the CDR3 DNA reads TGCAGTGCTAGAGGGGCAGCCCGGAGTGTCGTCCAAGAGACCCAGTACTTC. The J gene is TRBJ2-5, the V gene TRBV20-1; D call uncertain. The CDR3 is made up of 17 amino acids. V was trimmed by 1 base and J by 1 base, leaving 19 bases between them. CDR1 is DFQATT, CDR2 SNEGSKA, per germline (reference sequence).

This clonotype has more than one count but fewer than ten. The gene calls are TRBV10-3 and TRBJ2-7; 9 positions agree with TRBD2. The trim removed 6 bases at V and 5 bases at J, leaving 8 bases unmatched. CDR1 and CDR2 (germline): ENHRY, SYGVKD. This CDR3 is 14 amino acids long. This chain's CDR3 is CAIRTGTSYHEQYF. CDR3 DNA: TGTGCCATCAGGACCGGGACTAGCTACCACGAGCAGTACTTC.

Ten or more counts support this clonotype. The J gene is TRBJ1-2, the V gene TRBV20-1, with 7 bases identical to TRBD1. The germline V gene encodes CDR1 DFQATT and CDR2 SNEGSKA (reference sequence). The ends lost 3 bases at V and 2 bases at J; junction bases unmatched: 6. This CDR3 is 14 amino acids long. The CDR3 spells CSASPGTVNYGYTF. The CDR3 DNA follows: TGCAGTGCTAGCCCCGGGACAGTCAACTATGGCTACACCTTC.

This clonotype was observed at least ten times. The V call is TRBV20-1, the J call TRBJ1-1; D perhaps matches TRBD1 (5 bases). CDR1 and CDR2 from the germline V gene are DFQATT and SNEGSKA (reference sequence). CDR3 size: 18 residues. Trimming removed 1 base from V and 1 base from J, with 22 bases in between. CDR3 protein: CSARGPGPGFGANTEAFF. CDR3 in DNA: TGCAGTGCTAGAGGACCGGGACCGGGTTTCGGTGCGAACACTGAAGCTTTCTTT.

This clonotype has just a few counts. The V and J genes are TRBV7-2 and TRBJ1-5; D gene ambiguous. This CDR3 comprises 14 residues. The ends were cut back, 4 bases at V and 2 bases at J, with 9 bases in the middle. The germline V gene has CDR1 SGHTA and CDR2 FQGNSA. Written as DNA, the CDR3 is TGTGCCAGCAGCTCAGGAGGACGCAATCAGCCCCAGCATTTT. This codes for CASSSGGRNQPQHF.

This clonotype was observed a few times. DNA of the CDR3: TGTGCCAGCAGTCCCGGACTGGAAAATACGCAGTATTTT. This translates into CASSPGLENTQYF. The chain joins TRBV2 to TRBJ2-3, with D perhaps matching TRBD2 (5 bases). This CDR3 has 13 residues. Trimming stripped 5 bases from V and 7 bases from J, with 13 bases between. Germline CDR1 is SNHLY and CDR2 is FYNNEI.

The rearrangement joins TRBV30 to TRBJ2-1, with 8 nucleotides matching TRBD2. Germline V gives CDR1 GTSNPN, CDR2 SVGIG (reference sequence). V gave up 6 bases and J gave up 8 bases; unmatched junction bases: 12. CDR3 length: 14 residues. Here the CDR3 DNA reads TGTGCCTGCTACCAGCGGGAGTCCCCCCATGAGCAGTTCTTC. Translating gives CACYQRESPHEQFF.

The rearrangement uses TRBV6-1 and TRBJ1-6; 9 bases are a match to TRBD1. The V and J ends lost 8 bases and 7 bases, in that order; junction bases with no gene match: 6. In germline, CDR1 is MNHNS, CDR2 SASEGT. This CDR3 has 14 residues. The CDR3 protein is CASGRDRENSPLHF. CDR3 nucleotides: TGTGCCAGCGGCCGGGACAGGGAGAATTCACCCCTCCACTTT.

The chain links TRBV6-5 to TRBJ2-1; D tentatively fits TRBD1 or TRBD2 (5 bases each). From germline, CDR1 is MNHEY and CDR2 SVGAGI. Trimming pared 4 bases from V and 11 bases from J, leaving 18 bases between. This CDR3 spans 14 amino acids. This CDR3 reads CASSSREFPGQQFF. DNA for the CDR3: TGTGCCAGCAGTTCCCGGGAATTTCCGGGACAGCAGTTCTTC.

This clonotype occurred a few times. J is TRBJ1-1 and V is TRBV9, with no clear D. The CDR3 loop spans 15 amino acids. The germline V gene encodes CDR1 SGDLS and CDR2 YYNGEE. V was clipped by 0 bases and J by 4 bases, with 13 bases between them. In DNA form, the CDR3 reads TGTGCCAGCAGCGTAGAGGCCACCGTGGGCACTGAAGCTTTCTTT. Translation gives CASSVEATVGTEAFF.

The J gene is TRBJ1-5, the V gene TRBV3-1; no reliable D call. V shed 3 bases and J shed 4 bases, with 7 bases lying between them. Germline loops: CDR1 LGHDT, CDR2 YNNKEL (reference sequence). CDR3 size: 13 residues. CDR3 region: CASSHTPNQPQHF. The CDR3 DNA follows: TGTGCCAGCAGCCATACCCCGAATCAGCCCCAGCATTTT.

This clonotype came up once. The chain uses TRBV5-1 and TRBJ2-7; tentative D call: TRBD1 (6 bases). The CDR3 runs to 16 residues. V lost 2 bases and J lost 7, with 22 bases in between. In germline, CDR1 is SGHRS, CDR2 YFSETQ. The CDR3 DNA sequence: TGCGCCAGCAGCTTCCGACAGGCTCTCCTCGGGATGGAGCAGTACTTC. It yields the protein CASSFRQALLGMEQYF.

Ten or more counts support this clonotype. The chain uses TRBV20-1 and TRBJ2-7, with 8 bases lining up with TRBD2. The CDR3 loop spans 15 amino acids. Trimming removed 6 bases from V and 9 bases from J; junction bases left unmatched: 19. Germline V CDR1 and CDR2: DFQATT, SNEGSKA (reference sequence). The CDR3 loop reads CSAPSWGSGKLGQYF. CDR3 in DNA: TGCAGTGCCCCCTCGTGGGGTAGCGGGAAGTTAGGGCAGTACTTC.